Listed below are T cell receptor beta chains from one sample, sequenced in a study of shared clonotypes between healthy human individuals. Clones were read by immunoSEQ multiplex PCR, and TCRdb kept only the in-frame ones, dropping some. The data show more than 1 million clones, about 80% seen once. Sequenced input: memory CD4+ T cells from PBMCs. The origin of the receptors is a man between 18 and 29 years old in good health. Some clones in this sample may be carry-over from other donors' samples. CDR3s include the opening cysteine and the closing phenylalanine or tryptophan. Each record gives: clone size, J gene, D gene, CDR3 length, V gene, CDR3 DNA, CDR3 protein. The D gene is left open where the match is weak. Size values are once, few and many counts, or a class for expanded clones, and some rows have none.

once TRBJ2-7 - 12 TRBV5-1 TGCGCCAGCAGCTTTAATAACTACGAGCAGTACTTC CASSFNNYEQYF
- TRBJ2-1 TRBD1 17 TRBV12-5 TGTGCTAGTGGTTTGGTAGTACGGACAGGGGCCTACAATGAGCAGTTCTTC CASGLVVRTGAYNEQFF
- TRBJ1-1 - 14 TRBV10-3 TGTGCCATCAGGCGGGGAAACCAAAACACTGAAGCTTTCTTT CAIRRGNQNTEAFF
once TRBJ1-2 - 16 TRBV2 TGTGCCAGCAGGAGAGCCGGGACACCTGCTAACTATGGCTACACCTTC CASRRAGTPANYGYTF
- TRBJ2-1 TRBD2 13 TRBV29-1 TGCAGCTGGGGGAGGGACCCCTCGCGGGAGCAGTTCTTC CSWGRDPSREQFF
- TRBJ2-7 TRBD2 15 TRBV11-2 TGTGCCAGCAGCTTAGGGCGGGAGGGCCTCCCCGAGCAGTACTTC CASSLGREGLPEQYF
- TRBJ1-5 TRBD1 16 TRBV2 TGTGCCAGCAGCGGGGGCGGCAGGGGGCATAGTCAGCCCCAGCATTTT CASSGGGRGHSQPQHF
- TRBJ2-3 TRBD1 14 TRBV27 TGTGCCAGCAGCCGCGACAGGGGCACAGATACGCAGTATTTT CASSRDRGTDTQYF
- TRBJ2-2 TRBD2 15 TRBV5-1 TGCGCCAGCAGCCAGCGGGACTCTTACACCGGGGAGCTGTTTTTT CASSQRDSYTGELFF
- TRBJ2-5 - 14 TRBV9 TGTGCCAGCAGCGTCGGGCAGCTACAAGAGACCCAGTACTTC CASSVGQLQETQYF
- TRBJ2-1 TRBD2 16 TRBV7-2 TGTGCCAGCAGCCTCCAGGGTAGCGGGACCTACAATGAGCAGTTCTTC CASSLQGSGTYNEQFF
- TRBJ2-1 - 14 TRBV10-1 TGCGCCAGCAGGTATAAACCCCCATACAATGAGCAGTTCTTC CASRYKPPYNEQFF
- TRBJ2-7 TRBD1 12 TRBV27 TGTGCCGCCCGGGACAGGGCCTACGAGCAGTACTTC CAARDRAYEQYF
- TRBJ1-1 - 14 TRBV12-5 TGTGCTAGTGGTTTTGACGCCCAAGGGGCTGAAGCTTTCTTT CASGFDAQGAEAFF
- TRBJ1-1 - 15 TRBV19 TGTGCCAGTAGTACCGTGGGGGCGCGGGTCACTGAAGCTTTCTTT CASSTVGARVTEAFF
- TRBJ1-5 - 14 TRBV19 TGTGCCAGTAGCCCCCACCGGGACAATCAGCCCCAGCATTTT CASSPHRDNQPQHF
once TRBJ2-2 TRBD2 15 TRBV5-1 TGCGCCAGCAGCTTACTAGCGGGAGCTTCCGGGGAGCTGTTTTTT CASSLLAGASGELFF
- TRBJ2-7 - 15 TRBV28 TGTGCCAGCAGTCCCGGTGGGACAAGCTCCTACGAGCAGTACTTC CASSPGGTSSYEQYF
- TRBJ2-6 - 21 TRBV19 TGTGCCAGTAGTCCCTATCGGACACGCAGGGAGCGAAGCTCTGGGGCCAACGTCCTGACTTTC CASSPYRTRRERSSGANVLTF
- TRBJ1-6 TRBD1 15 TRBV7-9 TGTGCCAGCAGCTTAGGGACAGGGCGATATTCACCCCTCCACTTT CASSLGTGRYSPLHF
- TRBJ2-7 TRBD2 11 TRBV29-1 TGCAGCGTGGGCGGGGGGTACGAGCAGTACTTC CSVGGGYEQYF
- TRBJ2-2 - 14 TRBV28 TGTGCCAGCAGTTTTTTCCCCGGTGCCGGGGAGCTGTTTTTT CASSFFPGAGELFF
once TRBJ2-7 - 11 TRBV30 TGTGCCTACCAGACAGGTGACGAGCAGTACTTC CAYQTGDEQYF